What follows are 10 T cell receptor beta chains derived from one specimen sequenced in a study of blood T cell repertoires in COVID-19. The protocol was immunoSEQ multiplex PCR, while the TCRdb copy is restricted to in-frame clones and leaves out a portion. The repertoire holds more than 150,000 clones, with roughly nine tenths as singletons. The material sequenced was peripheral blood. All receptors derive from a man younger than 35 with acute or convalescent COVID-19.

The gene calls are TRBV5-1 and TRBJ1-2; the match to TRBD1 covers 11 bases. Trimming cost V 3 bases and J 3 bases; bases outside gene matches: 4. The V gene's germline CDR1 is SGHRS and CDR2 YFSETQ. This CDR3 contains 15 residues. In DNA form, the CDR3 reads TGCGCCAGCAGCTACGGACAGGGGGCGGACTATGGCTACACCTTC. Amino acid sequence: CASSYGQGADYGYTF. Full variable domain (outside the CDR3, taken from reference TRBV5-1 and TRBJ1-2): KAGVTQTPRYLIKTRGQQVTLSCSPISGHRSVSWYQQTPGQGLQFLFEYFSETQRNKGNFPGRFSGRQFSNSRSEMNVSTLELGDSALYLCASSYGQGADYGYTFGSGTRLTVV.

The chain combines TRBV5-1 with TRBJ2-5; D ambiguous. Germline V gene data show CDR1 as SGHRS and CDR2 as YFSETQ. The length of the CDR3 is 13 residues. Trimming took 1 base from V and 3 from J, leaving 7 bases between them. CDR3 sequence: CASSLQIKETQYF. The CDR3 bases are TGCGCCAGCAGCTTGCAGATCAAAGAGACCCAGTACTTC.

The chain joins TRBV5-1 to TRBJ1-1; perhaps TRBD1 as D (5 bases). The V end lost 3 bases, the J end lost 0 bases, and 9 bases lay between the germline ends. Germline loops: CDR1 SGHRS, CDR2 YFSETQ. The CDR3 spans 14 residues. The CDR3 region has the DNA TGCGCCAGCAGCTACGGGGGAATGAACACTGAAGCTTTCTTT. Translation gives CASSYGGMNTEAFF.

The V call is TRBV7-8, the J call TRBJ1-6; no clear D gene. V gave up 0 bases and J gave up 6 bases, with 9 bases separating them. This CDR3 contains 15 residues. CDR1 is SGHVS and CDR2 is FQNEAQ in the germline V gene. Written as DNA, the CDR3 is TGTGCCAGCAGCTTAGCCTCTCCGGTTAATTCACCCCTCCACTTT. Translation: CASSLASPVNSPLHF.

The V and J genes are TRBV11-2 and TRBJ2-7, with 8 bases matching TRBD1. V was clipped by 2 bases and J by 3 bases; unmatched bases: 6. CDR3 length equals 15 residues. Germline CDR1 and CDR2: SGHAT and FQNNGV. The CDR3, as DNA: TGTGCCAGCAGCTTACACGGACAGGGTAGCTACGAGCAGTACTTC. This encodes CASSLHGQGSYEQYF.

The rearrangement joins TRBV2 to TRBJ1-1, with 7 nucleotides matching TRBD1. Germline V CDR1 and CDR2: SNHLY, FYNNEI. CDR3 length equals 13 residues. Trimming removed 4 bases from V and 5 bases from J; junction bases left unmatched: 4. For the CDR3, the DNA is TGTGCCAGCAGTGCCGACAGGGAAACTGAAGCTTTCTTT. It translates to CASSADRETEAFF.

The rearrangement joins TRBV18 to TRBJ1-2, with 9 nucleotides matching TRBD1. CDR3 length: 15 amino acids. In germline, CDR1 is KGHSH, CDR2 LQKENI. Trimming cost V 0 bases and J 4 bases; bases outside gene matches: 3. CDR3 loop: CASSPPTGGFYGYTF. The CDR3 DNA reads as TGTGCCAGCTCACCACCAACAGGGGGCTTCTATGGCTACACCTTC.

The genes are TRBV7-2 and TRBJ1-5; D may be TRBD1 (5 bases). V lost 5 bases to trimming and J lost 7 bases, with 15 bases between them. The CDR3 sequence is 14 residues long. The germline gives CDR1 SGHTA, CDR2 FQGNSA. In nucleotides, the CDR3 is TGTGCCAGCAGCACGCGGCAGGGAGGCCAGCCCCAGCATTTT. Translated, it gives CASSTRQGGQPQHF.

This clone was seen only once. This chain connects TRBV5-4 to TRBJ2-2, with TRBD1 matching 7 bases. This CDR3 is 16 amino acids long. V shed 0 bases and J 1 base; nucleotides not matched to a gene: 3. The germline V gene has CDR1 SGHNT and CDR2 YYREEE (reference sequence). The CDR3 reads CASSLEGARNTGELFF. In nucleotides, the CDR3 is TGTGCCAGCAGCTTGGAGGGGGCAAGGAACACCGGGGAGCTGTTTTTT.

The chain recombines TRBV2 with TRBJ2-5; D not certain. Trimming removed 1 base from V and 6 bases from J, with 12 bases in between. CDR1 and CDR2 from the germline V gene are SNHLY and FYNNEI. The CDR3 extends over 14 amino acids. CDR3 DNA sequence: TGTGCCAGCAGTGAAGTTGGCTCTCCAAAGACCCAGTACTTC. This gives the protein CASSEVGSPKTQYF. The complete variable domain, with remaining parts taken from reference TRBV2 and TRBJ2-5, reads EPEVTQTPSHQVTQMGQEVILRCVPISNHLYFYWYRQILGQKVEFLVSFYNNEISEKSEIFDDQFSVERPDGSNFTLKIRSTKLEDSAMYFCASSEVGSPKTQYFGPGTRLLVL.